Below, 26 T cell receptor beta chains from the same sample are listed, as sequenced in a study of CD8+CD57+ T cells in acquired aplastic anemia. Genomic DNA constituted the template upon which TCR beta VDJ and CDR3 profiling was performed. TCRdb fed the reads into MiXCR, producing one record per CDR3 protein. The table lists 90,000 to 120,000 distinct CDR3 sequences, 51% of them singletons. The sequenced sample was sorted CD4+, CD8+, or CD8+CD57+ T cells (not recorded which) from PBMCs. These receptors were obtained from a human donor in good health, serving as a control.

This sequence joins TRBV20-1 and TRBJ1-2; TRBD1 is a possible D gene (5 bases). CDR3 size: 13 residues. Germline values: CDR1 DFQATT, CDR2 SNEGSKA (reference sequence). The V end was cut by 5 bases, the J end by 6 bases, with 16 bases between. The CDR3 bases are TGCAGTGCTCGGGACGGCGGGAGAGATGGCTACACCTTC. It yields the protein CSARDGGRDGYTF.

A note on this clonotype: This sequence may be a read error, since a much larger clone differs from it by one base. The chain employs TRBV2 and TRBJ2-1, with 11 bases matching TRBD2. V was pared by 8 bases and J by 6 bases, with 18 bases of the junction left unmatched. The CDR3 has 18 amino acids. From germline, CDR1 is SNHLY and CDR2 FYNNEI. The CDR3 coding sequence is TGTGCCAGCGGGATGGCTAGCGGGGGGCCTACCCCTGGCAATGAGCAGTTCTTC. Its translation is CASGMASGGPTPGNEQFF. The full variable domain, completed using reference TRBV2 and TRBJ2-1, is EPEVTQTPSHQVTQMGQEVILRCVPISNHLYFYWYRQILGQKVEFLVSFYNNEISEKSEIFDDQFSVERPDGSNFTLKIRSTKLEDSAMYFCASGMASGGPTPGNEQFFGPGTRLTVL.

This clonotype turned up a few times. This may arise from a read error, as a much more abundant clone is one base away. J is TRBJ2-3 and V is TRBV9; TRBD2 matches 10 bases. This CDR3 has 17 residues. Germline V gene sequence: CDR1 SGDLS, CDR2 YYNGEE. DNA of the CDR3: TGTGCCAGCGGCGTCACTAGCGGGGATATTAGCACAGATACGCAGTATTTT. Translation: CASGVTSGDISTDTQYF.

This rearrangement joins TRBV11-1 to TRBJ2-3, with TRBD2 matching over 7 bases. The CDR3 extends over 16 amino acids. V shed 5 bases, J shed 0 bases, and the junction held 8 bases outside the gene matches. CDR1 is SGHAT and CDR2 is FQDESV in the germline V gene (reference sequence). The DNA for the CDR3 is TGTGCCAGCAGCGCCGGGGCGGGGGAGAGCACAGATACGCAGTATTTT. This codes for CASSAGAGESTDTQYF.

The J gene is TRBJ2-3, the V gene TRBV2; D gene unclear. The CDR3 contains 11 residues. Trimming removed 7 bases from V and 0 bases from J, with 2 bases in between. CDR1 and CDR2 from the germline V gene are SNHLY and FYNNEI. CDR3 sequence: CASTSTDTQYF. CDR3 coding DNA: TGTGCCAGCACCAGCACAGATACGCAGTATTTT.

This clonotype was observed at least ten times. The CDR3 DNA sequence: TGCAGTGCTAGATGGGGGGGCAGCAATCAGCCCCAGCATTTT. Translating gives CSARWGGSNQPQHF. This chain joins TRBV20-1 and TRBJ1-5; maybe TRBD1 (6 bases). V was pared by 2 bases and J by 1 base, with 9 bases between. The CDR3 covers 14 residues. The germline CDR1 and CDR2 sequences are DFQATT and SNEGSKA (reference sequence).

This clonotype was seen repeatedly, ten times or more. Since a much larger clone is just one base distant, this may be a read error. The chain combines TRBV10-3 with TRBJ2-3; 13 bases match TRBD2. Germline-derived CDR1 and CDR2 are ENHRY and SYGVKD. With 6 bases clipped from V and 8 bases from J, the junction kept 20 bases outside the gene matches. The CDR3 totals 19 residues. The chain's CDR3 is CAISETSGRAYGAGATQYF. The CDR3 bases are TGTGCCATCAGCGAAACTAGCGGGAGGGCCTACGGGGCCGGTGCTACGCAGTATTTT.

This chain uses TRBV10-3 with TRBJ1-1; 8 bases are a match to TRBD1. This CDR3 is built from 15 residues. After removal of 6 bases from V and 2 bases from J, the junction contained 8 bases not matched to a gene. CDR1 is ENHRY and CDR2 is SYGVKD in the germline V gene. CDR3 sequence reads: CAIRRDRGVNTEAFF. For the CDR3, the DNA is TGTGCCATCAGAAGAGACAGGGGAGTAAACACTGAAGCTTTCTTT.

This chain uses TRBV5-4 with TRBJ2-3; 7 nucleotides agree with TRBD2. The CDR3 is made up of 17 amino acids. Germline V CDR1 and CDR2: SGHNT, YYREEE (reference sequence). Trimming took 0 bases from V and 0 from J; bases not matched to a gene: 7. The CDR3 bases are TGTGCCAGCAGCTTGGCGGCGGGGGTATCTAGCACAGATACGCAGTATTTT. This translates into CASSLAAGVSSTDTQYF.

This clonotype has a handful of counts. J is TRBJ1-2 and V is TRBV29-1; 7 bases map to TRBD1. The germline V gene has CDR1 SQVTM and CDR2 ANQGSEA. With 6 bases clipped from V and 2 bases from J, the junction kept 6 bases outside the gene matches. This CDR3 spans 13 amino acids. CDR3 sequence reads: CSVQTGANYGYTF. The CDR3 DNA reads as TGCAGCGTACAAACAGGGGCCAACTATGGCTACACCTTC.

This clonotype was picked up many times. The J gene is TRBJ1-1, the V gene TRBV30; no definite D call. The CDR3 extends over 14 amino acids. Germline CDR1 and CDR2: GTSNPN and SVGIG (reference sequence). V was shortened by 4 bases and J by 0 bases, with 12 bases between the two germline ends. The CDR3 reads CAWNVGSMNTEAFF. The CDR3 region has the DNA TGTGCCTGGAATGTTGGGTCGATGAACACTGAAGCTTTCTTT.

This clonotype was picked up a small number of times. Because the CDR3 is missing its conserved closing phenylalanine or tryptophan, this is likely a read error. This rearrangement joins TRBV6-5 to TRBJ2-7, with D maybe TRBD1 (5 bases). This CDR3 contains 14 residues. The V gene's germline CDR1 is MNHEY and CDR2 SVGAGI. The germline V and J ends were trimmed by 0 bases and 2 bases, with 8 bases remaining between them. For the CDR3, the DNA is TGTGCCAGCAGTTACTCAAGGGGCGCCTACGAGCAGTACCTC. This sequence encodes CASSYSRGAYEQYL.

The V call is TRBV29-1, the J call TRBJ1-2, with D tentatively TRBD1 (6 bases). This CDR3 spans 14 amino acids. V shed 7 bases and J shed 2 bases, with 17 bases lying between them. Germline assignment: CDR1 SQVTM and CDR2 ANQGSEA. Here the CDR3 reads CSAKKPGDNYGYTF. CDR3 nucleotide sequence: TGCAGCGCGAAGAAACCAGGGGACAACTATGGCTACACCTTC.

This clonotype was detected only a few times. The chain is built from TRBV7-9 and TRBJ2-3, with D uncertain. Germline loops: CDR1 SEHNR, CDR2 FQNEAQ (reference sequence). CDR3 size: 11 residues. The V end was cut by 0 bases, the J end by 5 bases, with 0 bases between. For the CDR3, the DNA is TGTGCCAGCAGCTTAGCAGATACGCAGTATTTT. Its protein product is CASSLADTQYF. Using reference TRBV7-9 and TRBJ2-3 for the parts outside the CDR3, the full variable domain is DTGVSQNPRHKITKRGQNVTFRCDPISEHNRLYWYRQTLGQGPEFLTYFQNEAQLEKSRLLSDRFSAERPKGSFSTLEIQRTEQGDSAMYLCASSLADTQYFGPGTRLTVL.

This clonotype showed up many times. This chain uses TRBV27 with TRBJ1-5; D is uncertain. The CDR3 extends over 12 amino acids. Looked up from germline, CDR1 is MNHEY and CDR2 is SMNVEV (reference sequence). The germline V and J ends were trimmed by 7 bases and 1 base, with 5 bases remaining between them. CDR3 DNA sequence: TGTGCCAGCAATGGAAGCAATCAGCCCCAGCATTTT. Translated, it gives CASNGSNQPQHF.

The chain links TRBV7-8 to TRBJ1-5; D gene uncertain. Trimming cost V 3 bases and J 7 bases, with 7 bases left between them. This CDR3 is 12 amino acids long. The germline V gene encodes CDR1 SGHVS and CDR2 FQNEAQ. The CDR3 protein is CASSFGEQPQHF. CDR3 DNA: TGTGCCAGCAGCTTTGGGGAACAGCCCCAGCATTTT.

This clonotype was seen many times. The chain couples TRBV6-1 to TRBJ1-6; D is unclear. Deletions cut 1 base from V and 9 bases from J, with 7 bases between. The CDR3 is made up of 13 amino acids. Germline V gene data show CDR1 as MNHNS and CDR2 as SASEGT. In nucleotides, the CDR3 is TGTGCCAGCAGTGAAGGTCAGGTTTCACCCCTCCACTTT. Translation: CASSEGQVSPLHF.

J is TRBJ2-5 and V is TRBV29-1; maybe TRBD2 (5 bases). The CDR3 consists of 13 residues. Germline V lookup: CDR1 SQVTM, CDR2 ANQGSEA. The V and J ends lost 7 bases and 6 bases respectively, with 18 bases between them. In nucleotides, the CDR3 is TGCAGCGCCGTCGGGGTACAAGGGCAGACCCAGTACTTC. It yields the protein CSAVGVQGQTQYF.

This clonotype showed up many times. The chain employs TRBV9 and TRBJ2-7; 8 bases are a match to TRBD2. The CDR3 is 15 amino acids. Germline lookup yields CDR1 SGDLS and CDR2 YYNGEE. Trimming cost V 4 bases and J 4 bases; bases outside gene matches: 10. CDR3 nucleotides: TGTGCCAGCAGCAAGACCGGGGGGGCCGGTTACGAGCAGTACTTC. Amino acids: CASSKTGGAGYEQYF.

V and J are TRBV29-1 and TRBJ2-3, with unresolved D. Deletions cut 6 bases from V and 2 bases from J, with 12 bases between. This CDR3 is 13 amino acids long. The germline gives CDR1 SQVTM, CDR2 ANQGSEA. The CDR3 reads CSVSPRLTDTQYF. The CDR3 DNA reads TGCAGCGTAAGTCCCCGTCTCACAGATACGCAGTATTTT.

This clonotype was seen more than once but under ten times. The chain is built from TRBV24-1 and TRBJ2-5; 15 bases match TRBD2. The junction had 1 base not matched to a gene; V was cut back by 4 bases and J by 5 bases. Germline lookup yields CDR1 KGHDR and CDR2 SFDVKD. This CDR3 is 15 amino acids long. For the CDR3, the DNA is TGTGCCACCAGTGACGGGACTAGCGGGGGGGAGACCCAGTACTTC. As protein: CATSDGTSGGETQYF.

The J gene is TRBJ1-6, the V gene TRBV20-1; no clear D gene. Trimming pared 0 bases from V and 7 bases from J, leaving 16 bases between. This CDR3 comprises 16 residues. Germline assignment: CDR1 DFQATT and CDR2 SNEGSKA (reference sequence). CDR3: CSARDHRLLGNSPLHF. CDR3 nucleotide sequence: TGCAGTGCTAGAGATCATAGGTTACTGGGGAATTCACCCCTCCACTTT.

The rearrangement uses TRBV5-6 and TRBJ2-1; D remains unclear. V shed 5 bases and J shed 9 bases, with 12 bases lying between them. The CDR3 consists of 12 residues. The germline V gene encodes CDR1 SGHDT and CDR2 YYEEEE. CDR3 in DNA: TGTGCCAGCAGTTCCCCGGGTGGTGAGCAGTTCTTC. Translation: CASSSPGGEQFF.

The table lists this clonotype with a few counts. The rearrangement uses TRBV19 and TRBJ2-7; tentatively, D is TRBD1 or TRBD2 (5 bases each). CDR1 is LNHDA and CDR2 is SQIVND in the germline V gene (reference sequence). The CDR3 length is 14 residues. Trimming took 3 bases from V and 0 from J, leaving 9 bases between them. CDR3 protein: CASSISGSSYEQYF. In DNA form, the CDR3 reads TGTGCCAGTAGTATCTCAGGGAGCTCCTACGAGCAGTACTTC.

About this clonotype itself: This CDR3 fails to terminate in the conserved phenylalanine or tryptophan, so it likely reflects a read error. This sequence joins TRBV2 and TRBJ2-7; a possible D gene is TRBD1 (6 bases). The CDR3 extends over 14 amino acids. Germline V gene sequence: CDR1 SNHLY, CDR2 FYNNEI. The CDR3 DNA reads as TGTGCCAACAGTATCGGTCAGGGGATCGTCGAGCAGTACTCC. Translated, it gives CANSIGQGIVEQYS.

At least ten counts were recorded for this clonotype. J is TRBJ1-1 and V is TRBV29-1; TRBD1 aligns across 11 bases. V dropped 5 bases and J dropped 4; count of bases not matched to a gene: 3. CDR3 length equals 13 residues. CDR1 SQVTM and CDR2 ANQGSEA come from the germline V gene. In DNA, the CDR3 is TGCAGCGTTCCCGGGACAGGGGGCACTGAAGCTTTCTTT. This gives the protein CSVPGTGGTEAFF.